The T cell receptor (beta chain) under discussion was sequenced for a study of cytomegalovirus exposure and HLA in healthy donors. General observations from the study: Later analysis associated a missense DCLRE1C variant with TCR beta V- and J-gene trimming. A later analysis linked 16,951 TCR beta sequences to HLA alleles at 0.05 false discovery rate.

The CDR3 is made up of 15 amino acids. J gave up 4 bases and V 4 bases, and 3 bases lay outside the gene matches. Germline CDR1 reads SGHRS; CDR2 reads YFSETQ. This clone was detected a few times. The antigen is not known. PCR primers comprised 60 Vbeta and 13 Jbeta primers. Repertoires were generated with immunoSEQ multiplex PCR, while TCRdb's copy carries only in-frame clones and drops some. The sample includes about 200,000 clones, 82% of them seen just once. Sample: PBMCs. The TCR comes from a boy aged 2 to 9 in good health and CMV-seronegative. The rearrangement joins TRBV5-1 to TRBJ2-2; 11 bases are a match to TRBD2. Here the CDR3 reads CASSLLAGGTGELFF. CDR3 in DNA: TGCGCCAGCAGCCTCCTAGCGGGAGGCACCGGGGAGCTGTTTTTT.